The present TCR beta chain was sequenced within a study of PD-L1 blockade in urothelial cancer (TCRdb year 2017). Some background on the complete study: All patients started therapy in about 2014 and received atezolizumab 1,200 mg intravenously every 3 weeks. Twenty-five of 29 patients were males with bladder-origin urothelial cancer, and about 65% of the roughly 30 reported a prior smoking history. Patients had an ECOG performance status of 0 or 1 and had received between 0 and 3 prior chemotherapy regimens. Blood samples were analyzed 3 weeks after the start of treatment (second dose) and 6 weeks after the start of treatment. Blood samples gave a median of approximately 150,000 T cells and roughly 83,000 unique TCRs, with a median clonality of roughly 0.081. An exploratory multi-omic analysis was conducted of the somatic, immune and clinical correlates of response to PD-L1 blockade with atezolizumab in urothelial cancer. Pretreatment tumor samples, along with matched peripheral blood serially collected before and after atezolizumab treatment, were subjected to TCR sequencing. Progression-free survival longer than 6 months counted as durable clinical benefit, and TCR features were additionally tested against both progression-free and overall survival. Whole exome sequencing and RNA sequencing of pretreatment tumors were performed alongside TCR sequencing in the same patients. Fewer than ten patients reached durable clinical benefit, while some 20 patients did not. Under 30 patients had pretreatment blood TCR-seq, some 24 had at least one posttreatment blood collection, and some 24 had tumor TCR-seq. Overall study results and their limits: Improved progression-free and overall survival was found to be associated with pretreatment peripheral blood TCR clonality below the median. Among patients with durable benefit, tumor-associated TCR clones showed greater expansion in peripheral blood 3 weeks after treatment started (n ≈ 21, p = 0.022). Because of the small sample size (n ≈ 30) and the many exploratory analyses performed, the results are intended to be regarded as hypothesis-generating.

About this clone itself: There is no known antigen for this receptor. Base qualities are not recorded, but no much larger clone differs from it by a single base.

The germline V gene supplies CDR1 KGHSH and CDR2 LQKENI. A distance of 5 bases separates the germline ends of V and J, which lose 3 bases and 0 bases respectively. Reading from cysteine to phenylalanine, the CDR3 counts 13 amino acids. Only the CDR3 DNA stays, 39 bases, in frame from base 1. The label giving this sample's time point can be read as: pretreatment peripheral blood. The cohort comprised more than 25 patients with locally advanced or metastatic urothelial carcinoma treated at Memorial Sloan Kettering on a trial protocol. Peripheral blood mononuclear cells were collected from each patient pretreatment and during treatment, giving between 1 and 8 total time points per patient. The Qiagen DNeasy Blood extraction kit was used to purify genomic DNA from total PBMCs and tumor samples. PBMCs were collected pretreatment and during treatment, and were isolated and stored as previously described.

Synthetic TCR analog templates were spiked into each PCR so that absolute template abundance could be estimated from read counts. TCRbeta CDR3 regions were amplified from genomic DNA with bias-controlled V and J gene primers using the immunoSEQ assay. Sequencing of rearranged TCRbeta segments was performed at approximately 20X coverage. Concerning the study's data processing: Clustering was used to correct sequencing errors, and CDR3s were annotated against IMGT to assign V, D and J genes. Out-of-frame and stop-codon sequences were excluded, and only productive TCRbeta rearrangements were used in downstream analyses. Clonality was computed as one minus Shannon entropy normalized by the log of the number of unique productive sequences. Clones differing between time points or between blood and tumor were identified using Fisher's exact test with Benjamini-Hochberg correction, with an adjusted p below 0.01 applied as the threshold. TCRdb provides this immuneACCESS table in a form limited to in-frame rearrangements. Some clones are lacking; in checked studies, under half of them reflect an unresolved V gene, and why the rest are absent is not known. The V and J calls and clone size are taken from that table; D and trimming were inferred from the DNA. The sample table records about 95,000 clones; around 90% of these occur just once. The ten largest make up about 1.6% of the sample.

The receptor comes from a man aged 55 to 70 with urothelial cancer. Sample: PBMCs, taken around atezolizumab (anti-PD-L1) treatment. The rearranged chain carries TRBV18 and TRBJ2-5, with an unclear D gene assignment. The CDR3 in this case is CASSPVYQETQYF. The nucleotide sequence is given as TGTGCCAGCTCACCCGTTTACCAAGAGACCCAGTACTTC.